This T cell receptor (beta chain) emerged from a study of blood T cell repertoires in COVID-19. Generated by immunoSEQ multiplex PCR, the TCRdb table keeps only in-frame clones and is missing some. The sample lists 300,000 to 450,000 clones, 88% seen once, with approximately 0.93% in the top ten. Sample: PBMCs or T cells enriched from blood (not recorded which). The sequence came from a woman aged 30 to 39 who had been exposed to COVID-19.

CDR3 residues: CASSPNRGPGETQYF. The DNA of the CDR3 is TGTGCCAGCTCACCAAACAGGGGGCCGGGGGAGACCCAGTACTTC. J is TRBJ2-5 and V is TRBV18, with 9 bases lining up with TRBD1. The CDR3 loop spans 15 amino acids. The V gene end was trimmed by 2 bases and the J gene end by 5 bases; junction bases not matched to a gene: 6. The germline V gene encodes CDR1 KGHSH and CDR2 LQKENI.